Included here is one T cell receptor beta chain sequence, with context. Using immunoSEQ multiplex PCR, the repertoire was profiled, and TCRdb retains in-frame clones only, with some absent. The sample records about 82,000 clones, about three quarters being singletons. The length of the CDR3 is 16 residues. V was pared by 0 bases and J by 1 base, with 10 bases between. Germline CDR1 reads SGDLS; CDR2 reads YYNGEE. These data originate in a study of radiotherapy plus CTLA-4 blockade in lung cancer. The sequenced sample was peripheral blood, obtained from a patient treated with radiotherapy plus ipilimumab. The chain employs TRBV9 and TRBJ2-2; D remains unclear. The sequence was collected from a human donor with non-small cell lung cancer that progressed on radiotherapy plus ipilimumab. In DNA form, the CDR3 reads TGTGCCAGCAGCGTAGTATCAACTGGGAACACCGGGGAGCTGTTTTTT. The encoded protein is CASSVVSTGNTGELFF.